These 19 T cell receptor beta chains share one sample of origin, sequenced in a study of T cells in Graves' hyperthyroidism and ophthalmopathy. TCR beta CDR3 regions were amplified from RNA transcripts. First-round RT-PCR targeting the TCR CDR3 was performed with the HTBI primer set. Using its own MiXCR run on the multiplex PCR reads, TCRdb lists one record per CDR3 protein. The profile shows roughly 740,000 distinct CDR3 sequences, over 15% of them singletons. Sequenced: blood. These receptors originate from a man between 18 and 29 years old with Graves' hyperthyroidism.

The chain combines TRBV7-2 with TRBJ2-2, with D unclear. V lost 5 bases and J 4 bases, leaving 8 bases between the germline ends. Germline-derived CDR1 and CDR2 are SGHTA and FQGNSA. The length of the CDR3 is 13 residues. CDR3 DNA sequence: TGTGCCAGCAGCCCAACTACCACCGGGGAGCTGTTTTTT. Protein sequence: CASSPTTTGELFF.

The chain has TRBV5-1 and TRBJ2-4, with D possibly being TRBD2 (6 bases). V lost 4 bases and J lost 7, with 15 bases in between. The CDR3 has 14 amino acids. CDR1 is SGHRS and CDR2 is YFSETQ in the germline V gene. The CDR3 DNA follows: TGCGCCAGCAGCGAAGTCGTAGGGAGGAACATTCAGTACTTC. This gives the protein CASSEVVGRNIQYF. The full variable domain, with the rest looked up from reference TRBV5-1 and TRBJ2-4, is KAGVTQTPRYLIKTRGQQVTLSCSPISGHRSVSWYQQTPGQGLQFLFEYFSETQRNKGNFPGRFSGRQFSNSRSEMNVSTLELGDSALYLCASSEVVGRNIQYFGAGTRLSVL.

The chain has TRBV29-1 and TRBJ2-6; possibly TRBD2 for D (6 bases). Germline CDR1 is SQVTM and CDR2 is ANQGSEA. V dropped 8 bases and J dropped 3 bases, with 11 bases sitting between them. The length of the CDR3 is 13 residues. The CDR3 DNA reads TGCAGCCCAGGCGGGGATGGGGCCAACGTCCTGACTTTC. Its translation: CSPGGDGANVLTF. The variable domain in full, completed from reference TRBV29-1 and TRBJ2-6, reads SAVISQKPSRDICQRGTSLTIQCQVDSQVTMMFWYRQQPGQSLTLIATANQGSEATYESGFVIDKFPISRPNLTFSTLTVSNMSPEDSSIYLCSPGGDGANVLTFGAGSRLTVL.

In this sample, this clonotype turned up many times. The chain is built from TRBV12-3 or TRBV12-4 and TRBJ1-2; tentatively, D is TRBD1 (6 bases). The CDR3 spans 13 residues. V lost 5 bases and J lost 4, with 11 bases in between. The CDR3 reads CASSRQESYGYTF. The DNA of the CDR3 is TGTGCCAGCAGTCGACAGGAGAGCTATGGCTACACCTTC.

The chain's CDR3 is CATSSGSDNEQFF. The CDR3 region has the DNA TGTGCTACGAGTAGCGGGAGCGACAATGAGCAGTTCTTC. The chain recombines TRBV5-4 with TRBJ2-1; TRBD2 matches at 9 bases. This CDR3 is 13 amino acids long. Germline values: CDR1 SGHNT, CDR2 YYREEE (reference sequence).

This clonotype was seen a single time. The DNA of the CDR3 is TGTGCCAGCAGTCATATTGGTGGGTGGAAAAACACCGGGGAGCTGTTTTTT. Encoded protein: CASSHIGGWKNTGELFF. The chain is built from TRBV11-2 and TRBJ2-2; no definite D call. Germline loops: CDR1 SGHAT, CDR2 FQNNGV. V was shortened by 6 bases and J by 2 bases, with 19 bases between the two germline ends. The CDR3 has 17 amino acids.

The rearrangement joins TRBV4-3 to TRBJ1-6, with TRBD1 matching over 10 bases. Germline CDR1 reads LGHNA; CDR2 reads YSLEER. The trim removed 4 bases at V and 8 bases at J, leaving 5 bases unmatched. This CDR3 spans 15 amino acids. The CDR3 DNA is TGCGCCAGCAGCCTAGGGACAGGGGATTATTCACCCCTCCACTTT. It is translated as CASSLGTGDYSPLHF.

This clonotype was counted many times. This sequence joins TRBV27 and TRBJ1-2; 8 nucleotides match TRBD1. Trimming cost V 3 bases and J 7 bases; bases outside gene matches: 7. The CDR3 consists of 14 residues. Germline V gives CDR1 MNHEY, CDR2 SMNVEV (reference sequence). CDR3 sequence: CASSFVQGASGYTF. In nucleotides, the CDR3 is TGTGCCAGCAGTTTTGTTCAGGGGGCTTCTGGCTACACCTTC.

This clonotype was seen a few times. This sequence joins TRBV4-1 and TRBJ2-3; D is ambiguous. The V end was cut by 0 bases, the J end by 0 bases, with 13 bases between. Germline CDR1 and CDR2: MGHRA and YSYEKL. The CDR3 contains 17 residues. CDR3 protein: CASSQEPLHPSTDTQYF. Here the CDR3 DNA reads TGCGCCAGCAGCCAAGAGCCGTTACACCCAAGCACAGATACGCAGTATTTT.

A remark on this clonotype: At one boundary the junction diverges from the germline segment, which might be a read error. The chain is built from TRBV2 and TRBJ1-2; D is perhaps TRBD1 (6 bases). The CDR3 spans 13 residues. From germline, CDR1 is SNHLY and CDR2 FYNNEI. The CDR3 sequence is CASRGGTLYGHTF. The CDR3, as DNA: TGTGCCAGCAGGGGTGGGACACTTTATGGCCACACCTTC.

This chain uses TRBV29-1 with TRBJ1-3, with no clear D. V lost 3 bases and J lost 4, with 4 bases in between. CDR1 is SQVTM and CDR2 is ANQGSEA in the germline V gene. The length of the CDR3 is 11 residues. DNA for the CDR3: TGCAGCGTTGAGACGGGAAACACCATATATTTT. Amino acids: CSVETGNTIYF.

The rearrangement joins TRBV20-1 to TRBJ2-1; the match to TRBD1 covers 8 bases. Trimming cost V 5 bases and J 0 bases; bases outside gene matches: 6. CDR3 length: 15 residues. In germline, CDR1 is DFQATT, CDR2 SNEGSKA (reference sequence). For the CDR3, the DNA is TGCAGTGCTTATGGTACAGGGGGCTCCTACAATGAGCAGTTCTTC. It encodes CSAYGTGGSYNEQFF.

In its sample, this clonotype was seen many times. This chain links TRBV10-1 with TRBJ2-1; D remains unclear. The CDR3 is 13 amino acids. The germline CDR1 and CDR2 sequences are WNHNN and SYGVQD (reference sequence). The V end lost 5 bases, the J end lost 2 bases, and 7 bases lay between the germline ends. For the CDR3, the DNA is TGCGCCAGCAGTACTGCCACCTACAATGAGCAGTTCTTC. This gives the protein CASSTATYNEQFF.

This clonotype has at least ten counts. This chain uses TRBV5-6 with TRBJ2-7; D is possibly TRBD1 (6 bases). Deletions cut 0 bases from V and 7 bases from J, with 14 bases between. The length of the CDR3 is 14 residues. CDR1 is SGHDT, CDR2 YYEEEE, per germline. The CDR3 region is CASSLGDTVWEQYF. For the CDR3, the DNA is TGTGCCAGCAGCTTGGGGGACACGGTTTGGGAGCAGTACTTC.

This clonotype was observed at least ten times. This rearrangement joins TRBV20-1 to TRBJ1-4; 10 bases fit TRBD1. Germline CDR1 DFQATT, CDR2 SNEGSKA (reference sequence). CDR3 length equals 14 residues. The J segment lost 7 bases and the V segment lost 6 bases, leaving 8 bases of the junction unmatched. DNA of the CDR3: TGCAGTGCCACCCGCTGGACAGGGGGTGAAAAACTGTTTTTT. This translates into CSATRWTGGEKLFF.

CDR3 sequence: CASSLADRPHEQYF. CDR3 in DNA: TGTGCCAGCAGCTTAGCAGACAGGCCCCACGAGCAGTACTTC. The J gene is TRBJ2-7, the V gene TRBV11-2, with a possible D match to TRBD1 (6 bases). Germline V lookup: CDR1 SGHAT, CDR2 FQNNGV. CDR3 size: 14 residues. V gave up 1 base and J gave up 5 bases, with 12 bases separating them.

This clonotype was seen at least ten times. The CDR3 coding sequence is TGTGCCAGCAGTTACAGATACAGGGGTGGTGAGCAGTTCTTC. Translated, it gives CASSYRYRGGEQFF. This chain joins TRBV12-3 or TRBV12-4 and TRBJ2-1; 7 bases line up with TRBD1. The CDR3 spans 14 residues. V shed 4 bases and J 9 bases; nucleotides not matched to a gene: 9.

In this sample, this clonotype turned up many times. The chain links TRBV15 to TRBJ2-7; 9 bases are shared with TRBD2. J was trimmed by 4 bases and V by 0 bases; bases with no gene match: 10. CDR3 size: 17 residues. CDR1 is LNHNV and CDR2 is YYDKDF in the germline V gene (reference sequence). The CDR3 coding sequence is TGTGCCACCAGCAGAGATTGGGGGTCTAGCGGGACGTACGAGCAGTACTTC. This encodes CATSRDWGSSGTYEQYF.

The sample holds a few counts of this clonotype. The chain recombines TRBV7-9 with TRBJ2-7, with TRBD1 matching over 8 bases. This CDR3 has 18 amino acids. Germline CDR1 and CDR2: SEHNR and FQNEAQ (reference sequence). V was pared by 1 base and J by 3 bases, with 14 bases of the junction left unmatched. CDR3 amino acids: CASSLGPGGAVRRYEQYF. The DNA for the CDR3 is TGTGCCAGCAGCTTAGGCCCAGGGGGCGCGGTCCGGCGCTACGAGCAGTACTTC.